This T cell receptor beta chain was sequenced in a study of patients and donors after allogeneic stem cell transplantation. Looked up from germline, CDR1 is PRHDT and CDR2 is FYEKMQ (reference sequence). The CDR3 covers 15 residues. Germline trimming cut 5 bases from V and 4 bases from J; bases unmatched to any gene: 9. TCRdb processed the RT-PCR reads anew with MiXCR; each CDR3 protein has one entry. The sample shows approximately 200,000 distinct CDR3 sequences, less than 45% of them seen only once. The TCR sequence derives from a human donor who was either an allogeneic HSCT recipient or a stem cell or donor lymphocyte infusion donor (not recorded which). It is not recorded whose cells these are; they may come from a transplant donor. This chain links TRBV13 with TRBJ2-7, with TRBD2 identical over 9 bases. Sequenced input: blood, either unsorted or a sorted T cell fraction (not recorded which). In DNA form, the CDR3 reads TGTGCCAGCAGCACCGGACTAGCGAGTGCTTACGAGCAGTACTTC. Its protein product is CASSTGLASAYEQYF.